The rows below give T cell receptor beta chains drawn from one sample of a study of sequential checkpoint blockade in melanoma. Clones were sequenced by immunoSEQ multiplex PCR, and TCRdb holds only the in-frame ones, with some missing. The sample records about 10,000 clones, 60% to 80% being singletons. Material: CD8+ T cells sorted from blood (inferred from file names), obtained from a patient given nivolumab and ipilimumab in sequence. These receptors were taken from a human donor with melanoma. CDR3s leave out the opening cysteine and the closing phenylalanine or tryptophan. Each record gives: J gene, V gene, clone size, CDR3 protein. The size of a clone is reported for some rows only, either as once, few or many, or as a class for expanded clones.

TRBJ1-3 TRBV7-9 . ASSLDSGQGAPGNTIY
TRBJ2-2 TRBV5-6 . ASSLSTGELF
TRBJ2-7 TRBV14 few ASRETGESYEQY
. TRBV7-9 . ASSHVSPLYEQY
TRBJ1-3 TRBV5-1 . ASSLGQGGGNTIY
TRBJ2-1 TRBV13 . ASSLGGRNDEQF
TRBJ2-2 TRBV29-1 . SVQTGKGTGELF
TRBJ2-1 TRBV19 few ASSTISGLQQF
TRBJ2-2 TRBV7-6 . ASSFRGGNTGELF
TRBJ2-7 TRBV11-2 . ASSLYPGVYYEQY
TRBJ2-7 TRBV19 . ASSIEPTGILAYEQY
TRBJ1-5 TRBV7-2 . ASSLYLQGYQPQH